The rows below give T cell receptor beta chains drawn from one sample of a study of blood T cells in healthy people across ages. TCRdb processed the 5' RACE reads anew with MiXCR; each CDR3 protein has one entry. The sample lists about 780,000 distinct CDR3 sequences; around 45% were seen once. The material sequenced was blood. The source is a man older than 75 in good health. CDR3s leave out the opening cysteine and the closing phenylalanine or tryptophan. Fields, in order: CDR3 protein, J gene, V gene.

CDR3aa: ASSLSRDNSPLH
j_gene: TRBJ1-6
v_gene: TRBV12-3/TRBV12-4

CDR3aa: ASSSGGGTIEYEQY
j_gene: TRBJ2-7
v_gene: TRBV28

CDR3aa: ASSQAVGYEQY
j_gene: NA
v_gene: TRBV4-1

CDR3aa: AWTKLGADYT
j_gene: TRBJ1-2
v_gene: TRBV30

CDR3aa: TSFEGGEQF
j_gene: TRBJ2-1
v_gene: TRBV6-2/TRBV6-3

CDR3aa: ASSLDAFLETQY
j_gene: TRBJ2-5
v_gene: TRBV11-3

CDR3aa: ASSLSPRPYGYT
j_gene: TRBJ1-2
v_gene: TRBV27

CDR3aa: ASSQDLLAGDPSIDTQY
j_gene: TRBJ2-3
v_gene: TRBV4-3

CDR3aa: ASSGGDRSNEQF
j_gene: TRBJ2-1
v_gene: TRBV5-1

CDR3aa: ATSVWGDEQF
j_gene: TRBJ2-1
v_gene: TRBV24-1

CDR3aa: ASSFRTGLNTEAF
j_gene: TRBJ1-1
v_gene: TRBV12-3/TRBV12-4

CDR3aa: ASSNGGQGARTEAF
j_gene: TRBJ1-1
v_gene: TRBV12-3/TRBV12-4

CDR3aa: ASSLGPLLNEQF
j_gene: TRBJ2-1
v_gene: TRBV7-2

CDR3aa: ASSYSGTIKETQY
j_gene: TRBJ2-5
v_gene: TRBV6-5

CDR3aa: ASSQRREYNEQF
j_gene: TRBJ2-1
v_gene: TRBV3-1

CDR3aa: ASSPTSLGVHEQY
j_gene: TRBJ2-5
v_gene: TRBV10-1

CDR3aa: ASSSYSGNRLRANEQY
j_gene: NA
v_gene: TRBV7-9

CDR3aa: ACSLVSLDLNTQY
j_gene: TRBJ2-3
v_gene: TRBV12-3/TRBV12-4

CDR3aa: SVETEVGSSYEQY
j_gene: TRBJ2-7
v_gene: TRBV29-1

CDR3aa: SASGTGHEKLF
j_gene: TRBJ1-4
v_gene: TRBV20-1

CDR3aa: ASSDPTAGRDEQF
j_gene: TRBJ2-1
v_gene: TRBV6-4

CDR3aa: ASTPSSDPTDTQY
j_gene: TRBJ2-3
v_gene: TRBV28

CDR3aa: ATSTGTLSEQY
j_gene: NA
v_gene: TRBV15

CDR3aa: ASSHGTSGFYEQY
j_gene: TRBJ2-7
v_gene: TRBV5-1

CDR3aa: ASSYSWDRSSYNSPLH
j_gene: TRBJ1-6
v_gene: TRBV6-5

CDR3aa: AVGPTQGTKTQY
j_gene: NA
v_gene: TRBV24-1

CDR3aa: SVEDRRTSGSYNEQF
j_gene: TRBJ2-1
v_gene: TRBV29-1

CDR3aa: ASSPPQQESEQY
j_gene: NA
v_gene: TRBV9

CDR3aa: ASSRAGARTDTQY
j_gene: TRBJ2-3
v_gene: TRBV5-1

CDR3aa: ASSPSGQGSYEQY
j_gene: TRBJ2-7
v_gene: TRBV18

CDR3aa: ATSTGTSTDTQY
j_gene: TRBJ2-3
v_gene: TRBV24-1

CDR3aa: ASSLDGNSPLH
j_gene: TRBJ1-6
v_gene: TRBV11-3

CDR3aa: ASSLRAQGLADEKLF
j_gene: TRBJ1-4
v_gene: TRBV12-3/TRBV12-4

CDR3aa: SARTSGSVDTQY
j_gene: TRBJ2-3
v_gene: TRBV20-1

CDR3aa: ASSLAGDYRYEQY
j_gene: TRBJ2-7
v_gene: TRBV27

CDR3aa: AGSFGTGLNSPLH
j_gene: TRBJ1-6
v_gene: TRBV7-2

CDR3aa: ASSPPPGGLNQPQH
j_gene: TRBJ1-5
v_gene: TRBV5-6

CDR3aa: ASSPRDRVADTQY
j_gene: TRBJ2-3
v_gene: TRBV4-1

CDR3aa: ATSDPGTSAQETQY
j_gene: TRBJ2-5
v_gene: TRBV24-1

CDR3aa: AGTLGRRETQY
j_gene: TRBJ2-5
v_gene: TRBV7-8

CDR3aa: ASSPAVGDYEQY
j_gene: TRBJ2-7
v_gene: TRBV5-1

CDR3aa: SVEGSANEQY
j_gene: TRBJ2-7
v_gene: TRBV29-1

CDR3aa: SARGTSGSSNIQY
j_gene: TRBJ2-4
v_gene: TRBV20-1

CDR3aa: ASSLVLGDEQY
j_gene: TRBJ2-7
v_gene: TRBV5-1

CDR3aa: ASSWEGRGRHEQY
j_gene: NA
v_gene: TRBV5-1

CDR3aa: SAYRGRANTGELF
j_gene: TRBJ2-2
v_gene: TRBV20-1

CDR3aa: ATSDPGRGTYEQY
j_gene: TRBJ2-7
v_gene: TRBV24-1

CDR3aa: ASRQNGGTRDTQY
j_gene: TRBJ2-3
v_gene: TRBV7-9

CDR3aa: ASSFWRGLPDTQY
j_gene: TRBJ2-3
v_gene: TRBV27

CDR3aa: ASRNLYQVGTEAF
j_gene: TRBJ1-1
v_gene: TRBV12-3/TRBV12-4

CDR3aa: AWRLGLAGNTGELF
j_gene: TRBJ2-2
v_gene: TRBV30

CDR3aa: ASSPTGTGREKLF
j_gene: TRBJ1-4
v_gene: TRBV12-3/TRBV12-4

CDR3aa: ACRPPGLRSPLH
j_gene: TRBJ1-6
v_gene: TRBV28

CDR3aa: ASNHRQDNQPQH
j_gene: TRBJ1-5
v_gene: TRBV7-9

CDR3aa: SASDGTSGSYEQY
j_gene: TRBJ2-7
v_gene: TRBV20-1